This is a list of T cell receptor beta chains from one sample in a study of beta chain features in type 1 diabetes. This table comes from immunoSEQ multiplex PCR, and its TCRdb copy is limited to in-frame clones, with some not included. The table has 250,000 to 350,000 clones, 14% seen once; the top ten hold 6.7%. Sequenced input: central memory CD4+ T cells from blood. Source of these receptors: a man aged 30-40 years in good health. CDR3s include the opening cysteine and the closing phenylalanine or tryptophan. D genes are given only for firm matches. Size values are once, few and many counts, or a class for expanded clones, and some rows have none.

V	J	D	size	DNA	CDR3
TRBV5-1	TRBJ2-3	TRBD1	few	TGCGCCAGCAGCAGAGGAGGGACAGGGGGCTCGGATACGCAGTATTTT	CASSRGGTGGSDTQYF
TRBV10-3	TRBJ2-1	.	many	TGTGCCATCAGTGAGTCCCGGGGAAGGAATGAGCAGTTCTTC	CAISESRGRNEQFF
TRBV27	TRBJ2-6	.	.	TGTGCCAGCAGTTTAGAGGGTAGTGGGGCCAACGTCCTGACTTTC	CASSLEGSGANVLTF
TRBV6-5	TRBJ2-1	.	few	TGTGCCATCAGTTTCCTTGGCAAGCAGTTCTTC	CAISFLGKQFF
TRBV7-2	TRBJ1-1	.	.	TGTGCCAGCAGCTTAGACACGGTCACTGAAGCTTTCTTT	CASSLDTVTEAFF
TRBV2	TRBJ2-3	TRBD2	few	TGTGCCAGCAGTTTGCTAGCGGGAGATACGCAGTATTTT	CASSLLAGDTQYF
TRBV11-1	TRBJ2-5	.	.	TGTGCCAGCAGCTCAACACAGGGTTCGGGTGAGACCCAGTACTTC	CASSSTQGSGETQYF
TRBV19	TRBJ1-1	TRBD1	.	TGTGCCACCATAGACTTTAACAGGGGATTCAACACTGAAGCTTTCTTT	CATIDFNRGFNTEAFF
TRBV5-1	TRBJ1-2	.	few	TGCGCCAGCAGCTTTCGCCGGAATGGCTTGGAGTATGGCTACACCTTC	CASSFRRNGLEYGYTF
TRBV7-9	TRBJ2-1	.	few	TGTGCCAGCAGTCAGGGGGGTAATCTACTCAATGAGCAGTTCTTC	CASSQGGNLLNEQFF
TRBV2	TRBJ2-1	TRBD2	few	TGTGCCAGCAGGCCGGGACTAGCGGGAGGGGTGGATGAGCAGTTCTTC	CASRPGLAGGVDEQFF